The T cell receptor beta chain under discussion was sequenced for a study of cytomegalovirus exposure and HLA in healthy donors. Regarding the study as a whole: Among the sequence variants, a highly shared cluster was likely an artifact of sequencing. A later analysis showed HLA-associated TCR beta chains outstripping equally common others in clonal expansion. Of the V segments, some could not be distinguished, including TRBV6-2 and TRBV6-3, and were excluded. Reports state that TCR beta sequences accurately predicted most subjects' HLA-A and HLA-B alleles.

The primer mix had 60 Vbeta and 13 Jbeta primers. The repertoire was sequenced with immunoSEQ multiplex PCR; TCRdb's copy has only in-frame clones and lacks some. The sample includes roughly 120,000 clones, around 75% of them seen just once. The CDR3 consists of 18 residues. V shed 0 bases, J shed 9 bases, and the junction held 13 bases outside the gene matches. The V gene's germline CDR1 is MGHRA and CDR2 YSYEKL. Worth noting for this clone: The target antigen is unknown.

This TCR was recovered from a woman between 18 and 29 years old in good health and CMV-seronegative. Specimen: PBMCs. The chain carries TRBV4-1 and TRBJ1-6; the match to TRBD1 covers 8 bases. CDR3 DNA: TGCGCCAGCAGCCAAGACGACATAGGGGCAGGGGGCCTTTCACCCCTCCACTTT. Protein: CASSQDDIGAGGLSPLHF.